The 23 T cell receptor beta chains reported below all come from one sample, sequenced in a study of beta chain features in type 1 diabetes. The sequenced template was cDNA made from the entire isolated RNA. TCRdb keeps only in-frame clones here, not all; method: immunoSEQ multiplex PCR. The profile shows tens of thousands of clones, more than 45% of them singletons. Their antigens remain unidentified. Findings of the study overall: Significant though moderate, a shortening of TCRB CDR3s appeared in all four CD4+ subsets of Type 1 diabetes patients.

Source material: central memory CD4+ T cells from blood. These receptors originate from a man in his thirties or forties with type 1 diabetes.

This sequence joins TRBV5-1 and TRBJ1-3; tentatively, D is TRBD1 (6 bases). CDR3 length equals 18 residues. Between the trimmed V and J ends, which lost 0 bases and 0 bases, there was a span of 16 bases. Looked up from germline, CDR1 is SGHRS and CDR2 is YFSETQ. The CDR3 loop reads CASSLDKQGPSSGNTIYF. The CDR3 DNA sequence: TGCGCCAGCAGCTTGGACAAACAGGGCCCTAGCTCTGGAAACACCATATATTTT.

The CDR3 DNA is TGTGCCAGCAGCCCACAGGGGGCGGGAGAGACCCAGTACTTC. Translating gives CASSPQGAGETQYF. The chain carries TRBV7-9 and TRBJ2-5, with TRBD1 identical over 9 bases. V was clipped by 5 bases and J by 4 bases; unmatched bases: 5. In germline, CDR1 is SEHNR, CDR2 FQNEAQ (reference sequence). The CDR3 has 14 amino acids.

CDR3 in amino acids: CASSYGRSSYEQYF. The DNA for the CDR3 is TGTGCCAGCAGTTACGGCCGGAGCTCCTACGAGCAGTACTTC. The chain couples TRBV6-5 to TRBJ2-7; no reliable D call. CDR1 MNHEY and CDR2 SVGAGI come from the germline V gene. The CDR3 length is 14 residues. V lost 2 bases to trimming and J lost 0 bases, with 8 bases between them.

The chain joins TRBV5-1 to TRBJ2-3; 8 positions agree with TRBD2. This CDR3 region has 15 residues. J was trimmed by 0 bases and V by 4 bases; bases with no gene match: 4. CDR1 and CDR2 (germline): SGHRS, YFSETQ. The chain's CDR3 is CASSLSGSSTDTQYF. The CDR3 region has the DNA TGCGCCAGCAGCCTAAGCGGGAGCAGCACAGATACGCAGTATTTT.

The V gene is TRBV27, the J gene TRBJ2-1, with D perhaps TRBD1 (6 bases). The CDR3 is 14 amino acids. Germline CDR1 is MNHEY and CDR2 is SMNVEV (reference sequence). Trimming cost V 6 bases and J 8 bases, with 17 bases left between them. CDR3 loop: CASRGVVQGYEQFF. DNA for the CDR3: TGTGCCAGCAGAGGAGTAGTACAGGGCTATGAGCAGTTCTTC.

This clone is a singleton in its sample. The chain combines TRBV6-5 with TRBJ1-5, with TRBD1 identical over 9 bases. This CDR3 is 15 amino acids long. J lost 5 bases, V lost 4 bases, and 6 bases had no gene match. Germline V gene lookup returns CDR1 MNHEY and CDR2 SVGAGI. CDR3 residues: CASSWTGVGDQPQHF. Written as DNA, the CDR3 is TGTGCCAGCAGTTGGACAGGGGTAGGAGATCAGCCCCAGCATTTT.

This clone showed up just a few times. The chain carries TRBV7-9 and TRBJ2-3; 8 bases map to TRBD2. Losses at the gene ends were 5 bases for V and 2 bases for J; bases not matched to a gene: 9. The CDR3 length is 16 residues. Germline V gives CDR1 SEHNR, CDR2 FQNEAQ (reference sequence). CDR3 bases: TGTGCCAGCAGCGAACCCGGGACTAGATCCACAGATACGCAGTATTTT. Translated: CASSEPGTRSTDTQYF.

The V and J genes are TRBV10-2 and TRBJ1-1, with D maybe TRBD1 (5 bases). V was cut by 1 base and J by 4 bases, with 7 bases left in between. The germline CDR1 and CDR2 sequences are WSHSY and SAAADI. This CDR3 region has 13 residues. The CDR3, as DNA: TGCGCCAGCAGTGAGTGGGGGGGCACTGAAGCTTTCTTT. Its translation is CASSEWGGTEAFF.

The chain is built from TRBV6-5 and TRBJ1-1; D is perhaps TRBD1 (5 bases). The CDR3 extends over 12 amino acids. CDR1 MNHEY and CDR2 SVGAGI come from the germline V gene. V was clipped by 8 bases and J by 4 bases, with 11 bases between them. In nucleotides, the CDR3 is TGTGCCAGCTTAGGGGTGGGCACTGAAGCTTTCTTT. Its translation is CASLGVGTEAFF.

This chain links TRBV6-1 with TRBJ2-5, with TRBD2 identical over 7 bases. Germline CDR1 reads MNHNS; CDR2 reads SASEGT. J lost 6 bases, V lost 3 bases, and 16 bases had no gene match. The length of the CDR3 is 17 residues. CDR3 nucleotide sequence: TGTGCCAGCAGTGATCCAAGCGGGAACAGGTTCGAAAAGACCCAGTACTTC. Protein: CASSDPSGNRFEKTQYF.

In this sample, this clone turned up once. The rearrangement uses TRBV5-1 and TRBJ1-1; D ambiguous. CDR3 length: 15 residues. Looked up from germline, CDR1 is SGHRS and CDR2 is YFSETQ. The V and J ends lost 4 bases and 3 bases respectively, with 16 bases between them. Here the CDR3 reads CASSPGLVSDTEAFF. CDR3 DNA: TGCGCCAGCAGCCCTGGTTTAGTTTCTGACACTGAAGCTTTCTTT. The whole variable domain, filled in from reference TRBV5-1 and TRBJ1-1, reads KAGVTQTPRYLIKTRGQQVTLSCSPISGHRSVSWYQQTPGQGLQFLFEYFSETQRNKGNFPGRFSGRQFSNSRSEMNVSTLELGDSALYLCASSPGLVSDTEAFFGQGTRLTVV.

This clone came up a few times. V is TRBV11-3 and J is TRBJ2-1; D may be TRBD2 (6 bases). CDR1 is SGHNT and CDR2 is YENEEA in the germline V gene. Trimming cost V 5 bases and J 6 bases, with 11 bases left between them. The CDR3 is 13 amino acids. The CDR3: CASSLMGGNEQFF. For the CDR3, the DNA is TGTGCCAGCAGCCTTATGGGGGGCAATGAGCAGTTCTTC. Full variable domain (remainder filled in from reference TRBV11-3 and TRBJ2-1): EAGVVQSPRYKIIEKKQPVAFWCNPISGHNTLYWYLQNLGQGPELLIRYENEEAVDDSQLPKDRFSAERLKGVDSTLKIQPAELGDSAVYLCASSLMGGNEQFFGPGTRLTVL.

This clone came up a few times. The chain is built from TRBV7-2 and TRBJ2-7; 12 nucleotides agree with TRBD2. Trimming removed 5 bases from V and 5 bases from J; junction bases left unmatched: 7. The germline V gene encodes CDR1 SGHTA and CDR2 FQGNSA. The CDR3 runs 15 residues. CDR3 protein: CASSPKTSGSHEQYF. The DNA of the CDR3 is TGTGCCAGCAGCCCCAAGACTAGCGGGAGCCACGAGCAGTACTTC.

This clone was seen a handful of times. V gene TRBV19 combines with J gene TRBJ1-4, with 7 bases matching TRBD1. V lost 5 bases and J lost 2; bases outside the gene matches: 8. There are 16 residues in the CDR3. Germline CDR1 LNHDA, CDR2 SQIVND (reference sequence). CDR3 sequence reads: CASSLQGQATNEKLFF. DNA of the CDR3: TGTGCCAGTAGTCTCCAAGGACAGGCGACTAATGAAAAACTGTTTTTT.

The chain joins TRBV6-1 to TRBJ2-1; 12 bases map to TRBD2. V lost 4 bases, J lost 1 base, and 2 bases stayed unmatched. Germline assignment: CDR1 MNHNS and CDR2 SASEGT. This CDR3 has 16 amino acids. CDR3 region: CASSGLAGASYNEQFF. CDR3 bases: TGTGCCAGCAGTGGACTAGCGGGGGCGTCCTACAATGAGCAGTTCTTC.

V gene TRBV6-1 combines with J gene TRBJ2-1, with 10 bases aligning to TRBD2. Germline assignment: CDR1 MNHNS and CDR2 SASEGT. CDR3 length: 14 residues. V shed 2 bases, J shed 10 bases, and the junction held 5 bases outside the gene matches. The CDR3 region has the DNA TGTGCCAGCAGTGAACCTAGCGGGAGACGCGAGCAGTTCTTC. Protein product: CASSEPSGRREQFF.

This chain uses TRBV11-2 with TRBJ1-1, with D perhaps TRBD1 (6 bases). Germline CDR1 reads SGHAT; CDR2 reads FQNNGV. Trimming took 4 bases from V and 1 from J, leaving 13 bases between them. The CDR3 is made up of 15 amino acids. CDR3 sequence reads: CASSWTGTPNTEAFF. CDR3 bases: TGTGCCAGCAGCTGGACCGGGACACCGAACACTGAAGCTTTCTTT.

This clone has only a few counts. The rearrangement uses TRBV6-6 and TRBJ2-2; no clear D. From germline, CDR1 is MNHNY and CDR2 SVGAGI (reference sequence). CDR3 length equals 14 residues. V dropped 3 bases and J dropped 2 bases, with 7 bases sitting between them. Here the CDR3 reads CASSYGLNTGELFF. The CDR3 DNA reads TGTGCCAGCAGTTATGGCCTTAACACCGGGGAGCTGTTTTTT.

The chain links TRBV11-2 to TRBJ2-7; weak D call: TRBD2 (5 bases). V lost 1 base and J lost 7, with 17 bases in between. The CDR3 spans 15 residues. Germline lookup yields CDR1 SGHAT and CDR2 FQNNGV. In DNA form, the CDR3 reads TGTGCCAGCAGCTTAGCTCATGGACTGACGGGGGAGCAGTACTTC. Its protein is CASSLAHGLTGEQYF.

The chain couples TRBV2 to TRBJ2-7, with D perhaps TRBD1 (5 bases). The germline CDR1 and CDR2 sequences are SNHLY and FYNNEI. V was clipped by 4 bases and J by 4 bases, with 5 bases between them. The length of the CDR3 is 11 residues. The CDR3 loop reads CASSGQYEQYF. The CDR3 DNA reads TGTGCCAGCAGTGGACAGTACGAGCAGTACTTC. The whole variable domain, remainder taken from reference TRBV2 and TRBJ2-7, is EPEVTQTPSHQVTQMGQEVILRCVPISNHLYFYWYRQILGQKVEFLVSFYNNEISEKSEIFDDQFSVERPDGSNFTLKIRSTKLEDSAMYFCASSGQYEQYFGPGTRLTVT.

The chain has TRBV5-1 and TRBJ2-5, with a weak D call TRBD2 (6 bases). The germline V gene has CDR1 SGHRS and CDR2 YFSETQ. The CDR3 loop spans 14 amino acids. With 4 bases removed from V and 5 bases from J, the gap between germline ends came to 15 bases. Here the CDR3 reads CASSTGLNEETQYF. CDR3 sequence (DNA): TGCGCCAGCAGCACGGGACTTAACGAGGAGACCCAGTACTTC.

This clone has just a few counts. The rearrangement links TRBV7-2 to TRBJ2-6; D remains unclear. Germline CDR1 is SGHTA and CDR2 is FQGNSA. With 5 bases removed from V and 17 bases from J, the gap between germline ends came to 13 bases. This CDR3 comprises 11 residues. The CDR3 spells CASSLGRLLTF. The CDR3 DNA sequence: TGTGCCAGCAGCCTCGGCCGACTTTTGACTTTC. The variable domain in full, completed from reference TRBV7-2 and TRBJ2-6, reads GAGVSQSPSNKVTEKGKDVELRCDPISGHTALYWYRQSLGQGLEFLIYFQGNSAPDKSGLPSDRFSAERTGGSVSTLTIQRTQQEDSAVYLCASSLGRLLTFGAGSRLTVL.

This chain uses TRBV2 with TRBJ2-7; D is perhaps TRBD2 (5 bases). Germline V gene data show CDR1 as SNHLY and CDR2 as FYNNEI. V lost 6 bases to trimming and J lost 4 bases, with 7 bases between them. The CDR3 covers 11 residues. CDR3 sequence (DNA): TGTGCCAGCAGGAGGGAGTACGAGCAGTACTTC. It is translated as CASRREYEQYF.